This T cell receptor (beta chain) was observed in a study of neurological immune-mediated disorders. Study-wide results and caveats: The authors found no clinical or MRI feature associated with the multiple sclerosis repertoire cluster. The most TCR clonal expansion was seen in HTLV-1-associated myelopathy, and the least was seen in multiple sclerosis, which fell below healthy controls.

From 2 million PBMCs stored at -80 C, the unsorted libraries were generated. Germline V lookup: CDR1 SGHRS, CDR2 YFSETQ. The CDR3 is 16 residues long. V lost 3 bases to trimming and J lost 0 bases; unmatched junction nucleotides: 8. A single record per CDR3 protein comes from TCRdb applying MiXCR to the 5' RACE reads. The data show over 65,000 distinct CDR3 sequences, 2% to 3% seen once. This clonotype was recorded many times. What it binds is not known. V gene TRBV5-1 combines with J gene TRBJ1-2; TRBD1 matches at 7 bases. The source of this sequence is a woman aged 25 to 39 with multiple sclerosis. Material for sequencing was PBMCs. Here the CDR3 reads CASSSGGGQSNYGYTF. The CDR3 nucleotides are TGCGCCAGCAGCTCGGGCGGGGGACAGTCTAACTATGGCTACACCTTC.